A single T cell receptor beta chain is shown here with its context. This CDR3 comprises 11 residues. V was pared by 4 bases and J by 4 bases, with 8 bases between. CDR1 is DFQATT and CDR2 is SNEGSKA in the germline V gene (reference sequence). Authors' data handling: The assay estimated nucleated cells by amplifying reference gene primers. Generated by immunoSEQ multiplex PCR, the TCRdb table keeps only in-frame clones and is missing some. The V and J calls and clone size are taken from that table; D and trimming were inferred from the DNA. The repertoire holds 77,000 or so clones, roughly 70% seen once, with around 2.6% in the top ten. The data were obtained in a study of blood T cell repertoires in COVID-19. Study-wide context: Italy, Spain and the United States were the sources of the convalescent and acute COVID-19 samples.

This TCR derives from a human donor with acute or convalescent COVID-19. The donor label of this sample is uncertain. V is TRBV20-1 and J is TRBJ2-7, with D possibly TRBD2 on 6 matching bases. The sequenced sample consisted of peripheral blood. The CDR3 coding sequence is TGCAGTGCTACGGGGGTTTACGAGCAGTACTTC. The encoded protein is CSATGVYEQYF.